The 27 T cell receptor beta chains reported below all come from one sample, sequenced in a study of cytomegalovirus exposure and HLA in healthy donors. A multiplex PCR was run with 60 Vbeta primers and 13 Jbeta primers. TCRdb's copy holds only in-frame clones and misses some; the assay was immunoSEQ multiplex PCR. Among about 70,000 clones listed, 75% to 90% were seen once. The specimen sequenced was PBMCs. These receptors were obtained from a woman aged 25 to 39 in good health and CMV-seropositive.

J is TRBJ2-5 and V is TRBV11-2; 8 positions match TRBD2. This CDR3 spans 15 amino acids. V was clipped by 0 bases and J by 6 bases; unmatched bases: 6. The V gene's germline CDR1 is SGHAT and CDR2 FQNNGV. DNA for the CDR3: TGTGCCAGCAGCTTAGAATCGGGAGGGCATAAGACCCAGTACTTC. Amino acids: CASSLESGGHKTQYF.

The genes are TRBV18 and TRBJ1-1, with D hard to call. With 3 bases removed from V and 1 base from J, the gap between germline ends came to 9 bases. This CDR3 has 14 amino acids. In germline, CDR1 is KGHSH, CDR2 LQKENI. The CDR3: CASSPRNGNTEAFF. CDR3 coding DNA: TGTGCCAGCTCACCGCGAAACGGGAACACTGAAGCTTTCTTT.

This clone was observed a single time. The rearrangement links TRBV6-1 to TRBJ1-2; D ambiguous. The V end was cut by 2 bases, the J end by 2 bases, with 9 bases between. The CDR3 totals 14 residues. CDR1 and CDR2 from the germline V gene are MNHNS and SASEGT. DNA of the CDR3: TGTGCCAGCAGTGAAAAACACGTCAACTATGGCTACACCTTC. This encodes CASSEKHVNYGYTF.

The rearrangement uses TRBV28 and TRBJ1-4, with D hard to call. V was cut by 2 bases and J by 10 bases, with 17 bases left in between. This CDR3 is built from 15 residues. Per the germline V gene, CDR1 is MDHEN and CDR2 is SYDVKM. The CDR3 coding sequence is TGTGCCAGCAGTTTAAAGACGACGGTGACGGGAAAACTGTTTTTT. This gives the protein CASSLKTTVTGKLFF.

The CDR3 loop reads CASSRGVTGNEQFF. The CDR3 DNA follows: TGTGCCAGTAGTAGAGGGGTCACAGGGAATGAGCAGTTCTTC. The V call is TRBV19, the J call TRBJ2-1, with a tentative D call TRBD1 (6 bases). Germline assignment: CDR1 LNHDA and CDR2 SQIVND (reference sequence). The CDR3 runs 14 residues. With 4 bases removed from V and 7 bases from J, the gap between germline ends came to 14 bases.

The rearrangement joins TRBV7-9 to TRBJ1-1, with D possibly TRBD1 on 5 matching bases. The CDR3 is 17 residues long. Germline CDR1 reads SEHNR; CDR2 reads FQNEAQ (reference sequence). V gave up 1 base and J gave up 4 bases, with 19 bases separating them. CDR3 DNA: TGTGCCAGCAGCTTAGGGGCACGGCAGGGTGAAACCACTGAAGCTTTCTTT. Its protein is CASSLGARQGETTEAFF. The full variable domain, completed using reference TRBV7-9 and TRBJ1-1, is DTGVSQNPRHKITKRGQNVTFRCDPISEHNRLYWYRQTLGQGPEFLTYFQNEAQLEKSRLLSDRFSAERPKGSFSTLEIQRTEQGDSAMYLCASSLGARQGETTEAFFGQGTRLTVV.

The chain is built from TRBV4-1 and TRBJ2-4, with 14 bases aligning to TRBD2. CDR1 and CDR2 (germline): MGHRA, YSYEKL. This CDR3 has 17 amino acids. Germline trimming cut 2 bases from V and 6 bases from J; bases unmatched to any gene: 6. In DNA, the CDR3 is TGCGCCAGCAGCCAACGACTAGCGGGAGGGCCGGCAAACATTCAGTACTTC. As protein: CASSQRLAGGPANIQYF.

CDR3 sequence reads: CASSSHRGFVYGYTF. CDR3 nucleotide sequence: TGCGCCAGCAGCTCCCACAGGGGGTTCGTCTATGGCTACACCTTC. The V gene is TRBV5-1, the J gene TRBJ1-2; 8 bases are shared with TRBD1. Trimming cost V 3 bases and J 4 bases; bases outside gene matches: 8. This CDR3 comprises 15 residues. Germline V lookup: CDR1 SGHRS, CDR2 YFSETQ.

This chain uses TRBV2 with TRBJ2-1; 14 bases fit TRBD2. Losses at the gene ends were 0 bases for V and 5 bases for J; bases not matched to a gene: 15. Germline assignment: CDR1 SNHLY and CDR2 FYNNEI. CDR3 length: 21 residues. CDR3 loop: CASSEAFGTSGRSMGHNEQFF. CDR3 DNA: TGTGCCAGCAGTGAAGCCTTCGGGACTAGCGGGAGAAGCATGGGCCACAATGAGCAGTTCTTC.

The genes are TRBV28 and TRBJ1-5, with a tentative D call TRBD1 (5 bases). The germline V gene encodes CDR1 MDHEN and CDR2 SYDVKM. V lost 5 bases, J lost 5 bases, and 16 bases lay in between. The CDR3 loop spans 15 amino acids. CDR3 in DNA: TGTGCCAGCAGTACGGGGGGGGAAGGGGATCAGCCCCAGCATTTT. This codes for CASSTGGEGDQPQHF.

In the case of this clone: It is unclear where the CDR3 begins or ends on the DNA, so no DNA is shown, and the CDR3 is as TCRdb lists it. The rearrangement links TRBV29-1 to TRBJ2-1; the table's D call, TRBD2, has no DNA check behind it. Looked up from germline, CDR1 is SQVTM and CDR2 is ANQGSEA. The CDR3 spans 11 amino acids, including both terminal residues. The CDR3 reads CSVGSGTSSLF.

The gene calls are TRBV5-1 and TRBJ2-1, with 10 bases matching TRBD2. CDR3 length equals 15 residues. Trimming cost V 2 bases and J 5 bases; bases outside gene matches: 4. Per the germline V gene, CDR1 is SGHRS and CDR2 is YFSETQ. In DNA, the CDR3 is TGCGCCAGCAGCTTCTCTAGCGGGAGTAACAATGAGCAGTTCTTC. Translation: CASSFSSGSNNEQFF.

This clone was found a few times. V usage is TRBV7-2 and J usage is TRBJ2-7; D ambiguous. Trimming left V 5 bases short and J 7 bases short, with 21 bases between. Germline values: CDR1 SGHTA, CDR2 FQGNSA. The CDR3 runs to 15 residues. The CDR3 is CASSPLADPSREQYF. The CDR3, as DNA: TGTGCCAGCAGCCCTCTCGCGGATCCATCGAGGGAGCAGTACTTC.

V and J are TRBV6-4 and TRBJ2-2, with a weak D call TRBD2 (5 bases). Germline V gene lookup returns CDR1 MRHNA and CDR2 SNTAGT. V dropped 2 bases and J dropped 8 bases, with 15 bases sitting between them. This CDR3 has 15 amino acids. The CDR3 nucleotides read TGTGCCAGCAGTGACAGTGGAGGAGAGGGAGGGGAGCTGTTTTTT. Its protein is CASSDSGGEGGELFF.

This clone was found a few times. J is TRBJ2-1 and V is TRBV27; the D gene is possibly TRBD1 (5 bases). The germline V gene has CDR1 MNHEY and CDR2 SMNVEV (reference sequence). The CDR3 is 14 residues long. The V gene lost 6 bases and the J gene lost 1 base, with 10 bases spanning the gap. CDR3 in DNA: TGTGCCAGCAGCAATACAGGTTCCTACAATGAGCAGTTCTTC. This gives the protein CASSNTGSYNEQFF.

This clone was recorded only once. The chain is built from TRBV21-1 and TRBJ2-1; the DNA was not compared with TRBD2, the D call given in the table. TRBV21-1 is labeled a pseudogene. This CDR3 is 18 amino acids long. DNA of the CDR3: TGTGCCAGCTGGGAGGGGGGCGCGAAGGGACTAGCGGGCAATGAGCAGTTCTTC. Amino acid sequence: CASWEGGAKGLAGNEQFF.

This chain links TRBV9 with TRBJ2-2; maybe TRBD2 (6 bases). The CDR3 is made up of 14 amino acids. Germline values: CDR1 SGDLS, CDR2 YYNGEE. Trimming shortened V by 6 bases and J by 4 bases, and 13 bases separated the two germline ends. The CDR3 sequence is CASTNEGGTGELFF. The CDR3 bases are TGTGCCAGCACCAATGAGGGAGGCACCGGGGAGCTGTTTTTT.

This clone was recorded once. This sequence joins TRBV29-1 and TRBJ2-7; TRBD1 matches 7 bases. Trimming at V came to 8 bases and at J to 0 bases, leaving 7 bases not matched to a gene. CDR1 is SQVTM, CDR2 ANQGSEA, per germline. This CDR3 is built from 13 residues. The CDR3 spells CSLGGRSSYEQYF. DNA for the CDR3: TGCAGCCTAGGGGGCCGTAGCTCCTACGAGCAGTACTTC.

The CDR3 here is CASSLTDRVNQPQHF. The CDR3 coding sequence is TGCGCCAGCAGCCTAACGGACAGGGTAAATCAGCCCCAGCATTTT. The chain combines TRBV4-1 with TRBJ1-5, with 8 bases matching TRBD1. This CDR3 region has 15 residues. The V and J ends lost 4 bases and 4 bases, in that order; junction bases with no gene match: 6. Germline loops: CDR1 MGHRA, CDR2 YSYEKL.

The chain joins TRBV6-1 to TRBJ1-1; 8 bases fit TRBD1. V trimming: 3 bases; J trimming: 5 bases; junction bases outside the gene matches: 5. The CDR3 has 14 amino acids. Germline V gene lookup returns CDR1 MNHNS and CDR2 SASEGT. CDR3 nucleotides: TGTGCCAGCAGTGAGACAGGGGATCGGACTGAAGCTTTCTTT. It is translated as CASSETGDRTEAFF.

The CDR3 region has the DNA TGTGCCAGTAGTCGACAGGGCGATCAGCCCCAGCATTTT. It yields the protein CASSRQGDQPQHF. The chain links TRBV19 to TRBJ1-5; 7 nucleotides match TRBD1. The trim removed 5 bases at V and 5 bases at J, leaving 3 bases unmatched. The CDR3 covers 13 residues. Germline CDR1 reads LNHDA; CDR2 reads SQIVND (reference sequence).

The chain combines TRBV5-1 with TRBJ1-1; the match to TRBD1 covers 7 bases. The CDR3 spans 14 residues. Germline-derived CDR1 and CDR2 are SGHRS and YFSETQ. The junction had 4 bases not matched to a gene; V was cut back by 4 bases and J by 1 base. The DNA of the CDR3 is TGCGCCAGCAGCCTTAGGACAGGGAACACTGAAGCTTTCTTT. It yields the protein CASSLRTGNTEAFF.

The V call is TRBV10-3, the J call TRBJ1-2; no firm D call. The germline gives CDR1 ENHRY, CDR2 SYGVKD. The V end was cut by 2 bases, the J end by 7 bases, with 11 bases between. The CDR3 runs 13 residues. CDR3 DNA sequence: TGTGCCATCAGTGAGGAGGGCAGGACTGGCTACACCTTC. Amino acids: CAISEEGRTGYTF.

CDR3 nucleotides: TGTGCCCGCCCGGAACAGCAGAGAAGACAGGGGGCTAACTATGGCTACACCTTC. It yields the protein CARPEQQRRQGANYGYTF. The chain joins TRBV27 to TRBJ1-2; TRBD1 matches 9 bases. The CDR3 runs 18 residues. Germline V gene lookup returns CDR1 MNHEY and CDR2 SMNVEV (reference sequence). The J segment lost 0 bases and the V segment lost 11 bases, leaving 19 bases of the junction unmatched.

The V call is TRBV2, the J call TRBJ2-1; D is perhaps TRBD2 (6 bases). The germline V gene encodes CDR1 SNHLY and CDR2 FYNNEI. The CDR3 has 16 residues. Between the trimmed V and J ends, which lost 3 bases and 7 bases, there was a span of 19 bases. CDR3 nucleotide sequence: TGTGCCAGCAGTGAGAGACTAGTCTCCTACTCGAATGAGCAGTTCTTC. It codes for CASSERLVSYSNEQFF.

This sequence joins TRBV2 and TRBJ2-5, with D unresolved. Trimming shortened V by 4 bases and J by 4 bases, and 10 bases separated the two germline ends. Germline CDR1 and CDR2: SNHLY and FYNNEI. There are 13 residues in the CDR3. In DNA, the CDR3 is TGTGCCAGCAGTGTCCCGGTTGGAGAGACCCAGTACTTC. Its protein product is CASSVPVGETQYF.

The CDR3 DNA reads TGTGCCAGCTCACCCGAAGACGGGGGAAGTGAGCAGTACTTC. As protein: CASSPEDGGSEQYF. The chain carries TRBV18 and TRBJ2-7, with a tentative D call TRBD2 (6 bases). CDR1 and CDR2 (germline): KGHSH, LQKENI. Deletions cut 3 bases from V and 7 bases from J, with 16 bases between. This CDR3 comprises 14 residues.